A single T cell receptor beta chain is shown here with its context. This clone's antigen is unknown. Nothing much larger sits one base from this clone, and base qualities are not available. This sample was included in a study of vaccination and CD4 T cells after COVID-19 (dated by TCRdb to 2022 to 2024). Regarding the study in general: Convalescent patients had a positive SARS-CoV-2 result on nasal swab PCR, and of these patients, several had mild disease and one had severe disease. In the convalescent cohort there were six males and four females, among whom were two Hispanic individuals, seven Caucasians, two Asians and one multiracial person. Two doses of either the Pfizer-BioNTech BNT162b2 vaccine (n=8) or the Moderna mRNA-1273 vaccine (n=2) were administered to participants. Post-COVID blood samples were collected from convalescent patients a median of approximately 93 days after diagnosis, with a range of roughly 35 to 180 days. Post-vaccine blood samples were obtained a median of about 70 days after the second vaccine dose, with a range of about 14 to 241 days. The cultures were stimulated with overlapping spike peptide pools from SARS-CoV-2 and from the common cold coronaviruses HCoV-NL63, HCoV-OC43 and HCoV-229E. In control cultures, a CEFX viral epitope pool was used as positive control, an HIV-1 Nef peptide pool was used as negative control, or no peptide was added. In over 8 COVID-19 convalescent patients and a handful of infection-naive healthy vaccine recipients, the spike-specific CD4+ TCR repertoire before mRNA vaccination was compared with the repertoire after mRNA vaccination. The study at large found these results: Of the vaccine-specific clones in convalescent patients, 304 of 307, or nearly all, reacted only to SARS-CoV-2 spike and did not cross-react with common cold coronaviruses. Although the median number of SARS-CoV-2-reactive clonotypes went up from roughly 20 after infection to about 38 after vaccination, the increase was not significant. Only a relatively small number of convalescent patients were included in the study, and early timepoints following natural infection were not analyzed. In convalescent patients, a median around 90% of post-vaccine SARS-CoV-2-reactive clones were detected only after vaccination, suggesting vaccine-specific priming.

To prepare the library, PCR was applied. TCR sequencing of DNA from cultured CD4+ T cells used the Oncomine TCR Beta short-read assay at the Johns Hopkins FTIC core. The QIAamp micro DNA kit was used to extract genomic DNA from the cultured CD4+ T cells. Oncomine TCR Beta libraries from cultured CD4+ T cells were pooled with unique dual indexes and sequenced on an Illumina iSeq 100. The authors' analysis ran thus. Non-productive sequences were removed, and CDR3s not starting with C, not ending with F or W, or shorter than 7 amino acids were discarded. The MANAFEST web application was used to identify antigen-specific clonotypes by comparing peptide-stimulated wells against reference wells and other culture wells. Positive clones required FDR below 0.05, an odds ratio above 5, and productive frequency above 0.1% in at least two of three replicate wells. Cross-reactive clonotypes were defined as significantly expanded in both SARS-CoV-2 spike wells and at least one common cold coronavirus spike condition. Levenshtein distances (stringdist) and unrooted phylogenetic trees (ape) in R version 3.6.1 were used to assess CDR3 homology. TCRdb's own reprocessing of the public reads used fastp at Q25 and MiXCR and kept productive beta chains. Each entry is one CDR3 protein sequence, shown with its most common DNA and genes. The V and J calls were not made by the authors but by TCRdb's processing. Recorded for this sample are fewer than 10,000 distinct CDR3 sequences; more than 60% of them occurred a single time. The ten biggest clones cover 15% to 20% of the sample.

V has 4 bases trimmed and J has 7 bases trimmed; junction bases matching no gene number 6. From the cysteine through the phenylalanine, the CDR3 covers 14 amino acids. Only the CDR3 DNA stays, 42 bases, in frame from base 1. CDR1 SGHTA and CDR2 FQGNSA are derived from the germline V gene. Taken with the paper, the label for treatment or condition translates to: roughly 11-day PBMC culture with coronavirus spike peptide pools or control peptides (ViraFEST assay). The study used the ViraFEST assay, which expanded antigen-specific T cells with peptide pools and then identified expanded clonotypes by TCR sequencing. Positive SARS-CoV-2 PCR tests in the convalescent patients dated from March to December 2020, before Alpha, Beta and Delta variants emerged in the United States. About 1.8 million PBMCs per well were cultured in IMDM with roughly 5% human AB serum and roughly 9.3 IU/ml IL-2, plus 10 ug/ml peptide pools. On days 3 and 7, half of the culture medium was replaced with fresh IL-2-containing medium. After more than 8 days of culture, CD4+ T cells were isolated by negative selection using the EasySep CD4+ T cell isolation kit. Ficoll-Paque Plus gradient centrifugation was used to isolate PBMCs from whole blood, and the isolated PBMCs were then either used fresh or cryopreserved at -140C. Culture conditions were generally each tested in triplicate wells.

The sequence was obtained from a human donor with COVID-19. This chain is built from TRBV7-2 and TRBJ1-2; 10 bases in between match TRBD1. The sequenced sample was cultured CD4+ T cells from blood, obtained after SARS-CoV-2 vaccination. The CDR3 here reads CASSSDRGRSGYTF. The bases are TGTGCCAGCAGCTCTGACAGGGGGCGGAGTGGCTACACCTTC.